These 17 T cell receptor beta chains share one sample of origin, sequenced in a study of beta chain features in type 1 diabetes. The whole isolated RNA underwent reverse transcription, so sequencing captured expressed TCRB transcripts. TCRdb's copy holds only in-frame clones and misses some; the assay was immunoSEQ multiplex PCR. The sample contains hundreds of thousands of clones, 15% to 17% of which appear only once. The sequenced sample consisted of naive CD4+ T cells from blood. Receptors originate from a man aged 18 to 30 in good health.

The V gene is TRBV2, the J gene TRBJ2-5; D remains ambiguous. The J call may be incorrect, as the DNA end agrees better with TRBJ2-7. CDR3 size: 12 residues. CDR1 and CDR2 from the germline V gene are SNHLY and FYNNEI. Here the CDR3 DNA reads TGTGCCAGCACTGGACGGATATACGAGCAGTACTTC. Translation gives CASTGRIYEQYF.

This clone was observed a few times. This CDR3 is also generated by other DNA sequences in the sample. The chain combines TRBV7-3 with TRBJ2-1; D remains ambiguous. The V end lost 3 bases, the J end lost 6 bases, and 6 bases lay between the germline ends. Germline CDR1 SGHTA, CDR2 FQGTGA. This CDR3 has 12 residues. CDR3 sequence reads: CASSLWGNEQFF. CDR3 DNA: TGTGCCAGCAGCTTGTGGGGCAATGAGCAGTTCTTC.

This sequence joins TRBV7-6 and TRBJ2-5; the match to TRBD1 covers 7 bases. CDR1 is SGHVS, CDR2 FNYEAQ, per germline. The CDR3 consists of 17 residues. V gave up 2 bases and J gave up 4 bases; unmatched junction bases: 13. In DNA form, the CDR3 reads TGTGCCAGCAGCTTACGCAAACCGGGACAGAGGAGAGAGACCCAGTACTTC. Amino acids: CASSLRKPGQRRETQYF. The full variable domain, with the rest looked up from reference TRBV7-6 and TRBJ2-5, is GAGVSQSPRYKVTKRGQDVALRCDPISGHVSLYWYRQALGQGPEFLTYFNYEAQQDKSGLPNDRFSAERPEGSISTLTIQRTEQRDSAMYRCASSLRKPGQRRETQYFGPGTRLLVL.

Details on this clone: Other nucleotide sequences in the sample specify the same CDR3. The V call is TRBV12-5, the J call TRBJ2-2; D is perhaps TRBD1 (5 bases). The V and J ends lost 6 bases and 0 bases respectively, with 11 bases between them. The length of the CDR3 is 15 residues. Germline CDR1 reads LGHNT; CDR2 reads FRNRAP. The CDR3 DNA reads TGTGCTAGTGGCCTCGGACAAGCGAACACCGGGGAGCTGTTTTTT. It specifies CASGLGQANTGELFF.

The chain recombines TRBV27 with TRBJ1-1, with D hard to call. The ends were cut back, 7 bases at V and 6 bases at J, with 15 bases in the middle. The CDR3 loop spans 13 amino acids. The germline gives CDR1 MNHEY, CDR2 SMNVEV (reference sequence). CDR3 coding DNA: TGTGCCAGCAAGCTGGGCAGGCAGTCTGAAGCTTTCTTT. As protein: CASKLGRQSEAFF.

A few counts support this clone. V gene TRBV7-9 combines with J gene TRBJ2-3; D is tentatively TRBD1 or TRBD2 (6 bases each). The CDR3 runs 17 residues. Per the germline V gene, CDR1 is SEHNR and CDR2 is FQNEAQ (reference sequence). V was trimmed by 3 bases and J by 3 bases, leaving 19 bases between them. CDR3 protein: CASSFGTRREMTDTQYF. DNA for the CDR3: TGTGCCAGCAGCTTCGGGACAAGGAGGGAGATGACAGATACGCAGTATTTT.

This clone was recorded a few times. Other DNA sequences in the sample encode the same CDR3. The CDR3 is CSVVRGANTEAFF. In DNA form, the CDR3 reads TGCAGCGTTGTTCGAGGCGCAAACACTGAAGCTTTCTTT. The V gene is TRBV29-1, the J gene TRBJ1-1; no reliable D call. This CDR3 is 13 amino acids long. Trimming removed 4 bases from V and 2 bases from J, with 11 bases in between. CDR1 and CDR2 from the germline V gene are SQVTM and ANQGSEA.

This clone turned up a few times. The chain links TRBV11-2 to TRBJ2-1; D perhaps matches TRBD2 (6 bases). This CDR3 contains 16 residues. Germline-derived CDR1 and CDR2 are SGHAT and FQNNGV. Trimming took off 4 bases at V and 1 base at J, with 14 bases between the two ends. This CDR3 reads CASSWGDQSSYNEQFF. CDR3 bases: TGTGCCAGCAGCTGGGGGGATCAGTCGTCCTACAATGAGCAGTTCTTC.

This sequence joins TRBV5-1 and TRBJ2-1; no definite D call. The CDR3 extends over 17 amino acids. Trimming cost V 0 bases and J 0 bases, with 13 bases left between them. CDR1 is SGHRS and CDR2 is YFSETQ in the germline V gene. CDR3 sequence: CASSLANGWSSYNEQFF. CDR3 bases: TGCGCCAGCAGCTTGGCAAACGGATGGAGCTCCTACAATGAGCAGTTCTTC.

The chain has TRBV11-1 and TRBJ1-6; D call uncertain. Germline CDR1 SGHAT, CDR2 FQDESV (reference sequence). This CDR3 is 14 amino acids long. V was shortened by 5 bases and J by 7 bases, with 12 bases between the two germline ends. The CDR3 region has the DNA TGTGCCAGCAGCGCAGGACTGAGAAATTCACCCCTCCACTTT. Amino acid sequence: CASSAGLRNSPLHF.

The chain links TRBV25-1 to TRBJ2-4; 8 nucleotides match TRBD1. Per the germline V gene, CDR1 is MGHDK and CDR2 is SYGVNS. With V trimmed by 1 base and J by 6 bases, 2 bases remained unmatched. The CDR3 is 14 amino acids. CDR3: CASSESGTGNIQYF. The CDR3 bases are TGTGCCAGCAGTGAATCAGGGACAGGAAACATTCAGTACTTC.

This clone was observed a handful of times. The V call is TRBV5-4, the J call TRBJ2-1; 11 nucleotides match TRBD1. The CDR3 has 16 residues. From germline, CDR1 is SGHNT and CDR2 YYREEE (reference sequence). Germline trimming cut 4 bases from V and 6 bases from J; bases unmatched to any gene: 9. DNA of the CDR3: TGTGCCAGCAGCGCCCCAGGACAGGGGGCTGGCAATGAGCAGTTCTTC. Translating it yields CASSAPGQGAGNEQFF. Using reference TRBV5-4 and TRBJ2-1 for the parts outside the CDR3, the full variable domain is ETGVTQSPTHLIKTRGQQVTLRCSSQSGHNTVSWYQQALGQGPQFIFQYYREEENGRGNFPPRFSGLQFPNYSSELNVNALELDDSALYLCASSAPGQGAGNEQFFGPGTRLTVL.

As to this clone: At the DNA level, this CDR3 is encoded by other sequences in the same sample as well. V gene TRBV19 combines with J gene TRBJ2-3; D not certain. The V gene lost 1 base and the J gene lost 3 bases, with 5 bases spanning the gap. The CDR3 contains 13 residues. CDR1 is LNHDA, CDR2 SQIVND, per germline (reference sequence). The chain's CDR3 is CASSIGRTDTQYF. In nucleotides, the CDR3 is TGTGCCAGTAGTATAGGGAGAACAGATACGCAGTATTTT.

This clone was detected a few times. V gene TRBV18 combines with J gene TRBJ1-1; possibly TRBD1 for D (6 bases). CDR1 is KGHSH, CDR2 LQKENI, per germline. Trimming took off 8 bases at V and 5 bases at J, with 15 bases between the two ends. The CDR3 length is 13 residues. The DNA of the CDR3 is TGTGCCAGCAACAGGGATAGTGAGACTGAAGCTTTCTTT. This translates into CASNRDSETEAFF.

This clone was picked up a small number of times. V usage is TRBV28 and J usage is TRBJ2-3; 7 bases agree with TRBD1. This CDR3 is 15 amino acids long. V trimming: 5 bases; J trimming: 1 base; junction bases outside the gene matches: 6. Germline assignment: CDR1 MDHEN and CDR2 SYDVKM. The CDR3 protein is CASSRRQGRTDTQYF. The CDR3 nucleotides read TGTGCCAGCAGTAGGAGACAGGGTCGCACAGATACGCAGTATTTT.

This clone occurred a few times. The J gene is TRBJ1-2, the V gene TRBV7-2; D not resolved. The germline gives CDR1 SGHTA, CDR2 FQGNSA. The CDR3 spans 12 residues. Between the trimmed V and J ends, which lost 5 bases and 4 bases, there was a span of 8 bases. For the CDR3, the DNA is TGTGCCAGCAGCCACGCAAGCTATGGCTACACCTTC. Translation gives CASSHASYGYTF. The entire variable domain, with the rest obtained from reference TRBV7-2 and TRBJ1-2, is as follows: GAGVSQSPSNKVTEKGKDVELRCDPISGHTALYWYRQSLGQGLEFLIYFQGNSAPDKSGLPSDRFSAERTGGSVSTLTIQRTQQEDSAVYLCASSHASYGYTFGSGTRLTVV.

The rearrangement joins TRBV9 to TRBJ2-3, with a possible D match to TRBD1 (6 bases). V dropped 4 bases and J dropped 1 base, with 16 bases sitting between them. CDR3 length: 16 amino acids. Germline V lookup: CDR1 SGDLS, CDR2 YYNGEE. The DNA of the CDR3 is TGTGCCAGCAGCCAGGGGCCCCTTATTGGCACAGATACGCAGTATTTT. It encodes CASSQGPLIGTDTQYF.